This T cell receptor beta chain was captured by sequencing in a study of OX40 agonist ivuxolimab in advanced cancers. About the study: Patients in the trial were receiving intravenous ivuxolimab every 2 weeks, at doses of 0.01 to 10 mg/kg.

Profiling relied on immunoSEQ multiplex PCR, and the TCRdb table lists in-frame clones only, not all of them. The sample contains about 77,000 clones, roughly 87% of which appear only once. With respect to this clone: What it recognizes is unknown. This CDR3 is also generated by other DNA sequences in the sample.

The germline CDR1 and CDR2 sequences are SGHRS and YFSETQ. The CDR3 sequence is 11 residues long. The V end lost 0 bases, the J end lost 5 bases, and 2 bases lay between the germline ends. Study-level findings and limits: Both CD4+ and CD8+ T cell populations in blood had undergone clonal expansion by week 6 at 0.1 to 3.0 mg/kg.

This specimen was CD4+ or CD8+ T cells sorted from blood, taken in a trial of the OX40 agonist ivuxolimab. The TCR comes from an adult with an advanced solid tumor such as melanoma, head and neck, liver or kidney cancer. The chain carries TRBV5-1 and TRBJ2-5; D not resolved. Written as DNA, the CDR3 is TGCGCCAGCAGCTTGGTGGAGACCCAGTACTTC. This sequence encodes CASSLVETQYF.